This T cell receptor (beta chain) was recorded in a study of shared clonotypes between healthy human individuals. Points from the study as a whole: In a handful of donors, around 5.5% of naive CD4 clonotypes appeared in common. Owing to a small donor count, the genetic and exposure-history diversity represented was limited.

An assay was performed, and its level was deep. Once extracted for a subset, genomic DNA was divided evenly among several immunoSEQ plates. This table comes from immunoSEQ multiplex PCR, and its TCRdb copy is limited to in-frame clones, with some not included. In the table there are 500,000 to 550,000 clones, roughly 95% of which are singletons. In germline, CDR1 is KGHSH, CDR2 LQKENI. V lost 3 bases to trimming and J lost 0 bases, with 12 bases between them. The CDR3 runs to 16 residues. On this clone itself: Its antigen is undetermined.

The specimen sequenced was naive CD4+ T cells sorted from blood. Subset specified: CD45RA+ positively selected. J is TRBJ1-3 and V is TRBV18, with a possible D match to TRBD1 (6 bases). The TCR comes from a woman in her 30s in good health. CDR3: CASSPQGTDSGNTIYF. In nucleotides, the CDR3 is TGTGCCAGCTCACCTCAGGGGACTGACTCTGGAAACACCATATATTTT.